This note documents a single T cell receptor beta chain sequence. Its antigen remains unknown. V was pared by 5 bases and J by 6 bases, with 10 bases between. Looked up from germline, CDR1 is ENHRY and CDR2 is SYGVKD. This CDR3 spans 12 amino acids. The data stem from a study of identical twins. General study points: Invariant MAIT and iNKT cells could partly confound zero-insertion analyses.

TCRdb re-called the 5' RACE reads with MiXCR, one entry per CDR3 protein. The sample consists of roughly 720,000 distinct CDR3 sequences, roughly 18% of them appearing once. The sample also formed part of further work on T cells expressing NK-cell markers. That work states: Topping the CD3+CD56-NKG2C+ fraction as well were these clonotypes, in a handful of donors.

Sequencing was performed on PBMCs. The chain has TRBV10-3 and TRBJ1-1; D gene unclear. The origin of this receptor is a woman younger than 35 in good health. CDR3 nucleotide sequence: TGTGCCATCAGTCCGAAGGGTGCTGAAGCTTTCTTT. Protein sequence: CAISPKGAEAFF.